This is a list of T cell receptor beta chains from one sample in a study of technical replicates of blood from a handful of donors. Assay used: immunoSEQ multiplex PCR; TCRdb lists only in-frame clones, some missing. The sample includes around 84,000 clones, less than 98% of them seen just once. The sequenced sample was T cells isolated from PBMCs. Receptors originate from a human donor in good health. Each CDR3 is given with its conserved first and last residue. A D gene is named only where the DNA matches it firmly. Clone size is given for some rows only: seen once, a few or many times, or a class if the clone is expanded.

D gene	V gene	J gene	clone size	CDR3 DNA	CDR3 protein
NA	TRBV7-9	TRBJ2-2	NA	TGTGCCAGCAGCTTAGCGCCGGACTCTCCGAACACCGGGGAGCTGTTTTTT	CASSLAPDSPNTGELFF
TRBD2	TRBV4-1	TRBJ2-5	NA	TGCGCCAGCAGCCAAGCGGGGGGAGAAGAGACCCAGTACTTC	CASSQAGGEETQYF
NA	TRBV15	TRBJ2-7	NA	TGTGCCACCAGCAGAGGGGGGCCCGAGCAGTACTTC	CATSRGGPEQYF
TRBD2	TRBV19	TRBJ2-7	NA	TGTGCCAGTAGTATAGCAACGGGAGCGGGGTACGAGCAGTACTTC	CASSIATGAGYEQYF
NA	TRBV4-1	TRBJ2-7	NA	TGCGCCAGCAGCCAAGAACCGGAGTGGAACGAGCAGTACTTC	CASSQEPEWNEQYF
NA	TRBV11-2	TRBJ2-5	once	TGTGCCAGCAGCTTGAGCGCACTTGATCAAGAGACCCAGTACTTC	CASSLSALDQETQYF
TRBD1	TRBV2	TRBJ1-1	NA	TGTGCCAGCAGTGAACGGGACAGGGCCGGGGTTGCTTTCTTT	CASSERDRAGVAFF
NA	TRBV19	TRBJ1-2	NA	TGTGCCAGTACTTTCCCGGGAACATTCTATGGCTACACCTTC	CASTFPGTFYGYTF
TRBD2	TRBV27	TRBJ2-7	NA	TGTGCCAGCAGTTTAGCAGTACTAGCGAACGGAGCCTACGAGCAGTACTTC	CASSLAVLANGAYEQYF
NA	TRBV4-1	TRBJ1-1	NA	TGCGCCAGCAGCCAAGACCAACCCCGGTCTCGAACTGAAGCTTTCTTT	CASSQDQPRSRTEAFF
TRBD1	TRBV6-5	TRBJ1-1	NA	TGTGCCAGCAGTTACGAGGTGGGGGACAGGCAAGCTTTCTTT	CASSYEVGDRQAFF
TRBD2	TRBV28	TRBJ2-7	NA	TGTGCCAGCAGTCCCGATATAGCGGGAGAGGCGTACTTC	CASSPDIAGEAYF
NA	TRBV5-1	TRBJ2-1	NA	TGCGCCAGCAGCCCGGGGACTGCCGGGGGTGAGCAGTTCTTC	CASSPGTAGGEQFF
NA	TRBV28	TRBJ2-7	NA	TGTGCCAGCAGTGCAGGAGCGGTAGAGCAGTACTTC	CASSAGAVEQYF
NA	TRBV14	TRBJ2-3	NA	TGTGCCAGCAGCCAGAAGGGCAGGGGGGCAGATACGCAGTATTTT	CASSQKGRGADTQYF
TRBD1	TRBV11-3	TRBJ1-4	NA	TGTGCCAGCGGTGAGGTCAGGGGGGCGAATGAAAAACTGTTTTTT	CASGEVRGANEKLFF
NA	TRBV29-1	TRBJ2-5	NA	TGCAGCGCCCGTGGGGGGGAGACCCAGTACTTC	CSARGGETQYF
NA	TRBV7-9	TRBJ2-3	NA	TGTGCCAGCAGCTTTATCCCAGGTCCAGATACGCAGTATTTT	CASSFIPGPDTQYF
NA	TRBV5-4	TRBJ2-7	NA	TGTGCCAGCAGCCCCGGGGTAGCGGAAAACGAGCAGTACTTC	CASSPGVAENEQYF
NA	TRBV7-9	TRBJ2-5	NA	TGTGCCAGCAGCTTAGTTTCTAGTGGGGAGACCCAGTACTTC	CASSLVSSGETQYF
NA	TRBV4-1	TRBJ2-5	NA	TGCGCCAGCAGCCATGTAACGTGGCCCAGCCCGGGCGGGGAGACCCAGTACTTC	CASSHVTWPSPGGETQYF
NA	TRBV5-4	TRBJ1-1	NA	TGTGCCAGCAGCTCGTTTCAAGCGAACACTGAAGCTTTCTTT	CASSSFQANTEAFF
TRBD1	TRBV29-1	TRBJ1-1	once	TGCAGCGCGATAAGACAGGGTAGGAACACTGAAGCTTTCTTT	CSAIRQGRNTEAFF
NA	TRBV6-5	TRBJ2-1	once	TGTGCCAGCAGTTACTCTACCGAAAACGGTAACAATGAGCAGTTCTTC	CASSYSTENGNNEQFF
NA	TRBV15	TRBJ1-2	NA	TGTGCCACCAGCAGCCACATCTCGGGCGGGAGCGGCTACACCTTC	CATSSHISGGSGYTF
TRBD2	TRBV7-9	TRBJ2-7	NA	TGTGCCAGCGCTAGCGGTAGCGGGAGGGCCTTTCTCCCCTACGAGCAGTACTTC	CASASGSGRAFLPYEQYF
NA	TRBV4-1	TRBJ2-7	NA	TGCGCCAGCAGCCAAGGTCGAAGAGGAGAGCAGGGCCCTACACATTCCTACGAGCAGTACTTC	CASSQGRRGEQGPTHSYEQYF
TRBD2	TRBV30	TRBJ2-6	NA	TGTGCCTGGAGTCCAACTAGCGGGGTCTCTGGGGCCAACGTCCTGACTTTC	CAWSPTSGVSGANVLTF
NA	TRBV28	TRBJ1-1	NA	TGTGCCAGCACTCAAGCGGGCACTGAAGCTTTCTTT	CASTQAGTEAFF
NA	TRBV10-3	TRBJ1-3	NA	TGTGCCATCAGTGAGTCGATTGGGGGCAATCATTCTGGAAACACCATATATTTT	CAISESIGGNHSGNTIYF
NA	TRBV20-1	TRBJ1-1	NA	TGCAGTGCTAGGGAGGACACTGAAGCTTTCTTT	CSAREDTEAFF
NA	TRBV6-1	TRBJ1-1	NA	TGTGCCAGCACGAACGGGTTCACTGAAGCTTTCTTT	CASTNGFTEAFF
TRBD1	TRBV19	TRBJ2-3	NA	TGTGCCAGTAGTCGACAGGGTGGGGGCACAGATACGCAGTATTTT	CASSRQGGGTDTQYF